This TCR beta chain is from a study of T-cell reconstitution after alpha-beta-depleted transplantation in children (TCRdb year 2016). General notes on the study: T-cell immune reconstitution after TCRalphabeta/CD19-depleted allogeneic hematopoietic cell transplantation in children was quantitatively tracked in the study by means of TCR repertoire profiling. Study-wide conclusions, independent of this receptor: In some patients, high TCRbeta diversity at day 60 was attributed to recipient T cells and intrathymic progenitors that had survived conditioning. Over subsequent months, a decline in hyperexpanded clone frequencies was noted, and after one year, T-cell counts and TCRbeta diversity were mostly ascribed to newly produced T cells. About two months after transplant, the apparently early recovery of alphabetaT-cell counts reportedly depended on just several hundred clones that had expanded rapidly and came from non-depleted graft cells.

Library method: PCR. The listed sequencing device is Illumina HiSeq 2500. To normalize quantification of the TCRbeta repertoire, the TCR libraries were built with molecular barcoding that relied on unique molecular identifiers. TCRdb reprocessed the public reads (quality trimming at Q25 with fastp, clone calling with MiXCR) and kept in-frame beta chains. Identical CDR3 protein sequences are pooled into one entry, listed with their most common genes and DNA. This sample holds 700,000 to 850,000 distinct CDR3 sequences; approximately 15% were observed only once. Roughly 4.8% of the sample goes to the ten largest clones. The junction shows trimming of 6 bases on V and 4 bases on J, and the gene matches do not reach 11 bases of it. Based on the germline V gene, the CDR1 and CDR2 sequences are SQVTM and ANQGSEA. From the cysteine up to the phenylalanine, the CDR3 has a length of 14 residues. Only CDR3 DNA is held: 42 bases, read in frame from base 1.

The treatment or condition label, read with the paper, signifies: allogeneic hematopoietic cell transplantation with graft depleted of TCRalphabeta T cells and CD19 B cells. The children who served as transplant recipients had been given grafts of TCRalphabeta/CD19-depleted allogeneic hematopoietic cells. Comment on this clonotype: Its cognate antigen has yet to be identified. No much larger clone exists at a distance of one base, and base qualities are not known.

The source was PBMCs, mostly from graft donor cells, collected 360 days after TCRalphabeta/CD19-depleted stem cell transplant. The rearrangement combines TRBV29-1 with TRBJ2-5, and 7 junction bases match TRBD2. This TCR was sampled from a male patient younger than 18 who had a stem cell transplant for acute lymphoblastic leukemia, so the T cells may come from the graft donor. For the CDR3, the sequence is CSVLGGFAGETQYF. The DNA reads TGCAGCGTCCTCGGGGGGTTTGCGGGAGAGACCCAGTACTTC.